This TCR beta chain was identified during a study of blood T cells in healthy people across ages. Sample-barcoded 5' priming and a J-beta primer mix drove a second PCR of roughly 7 to 11 cycles. A template-switch adaptor containing 12 random nucleotides labeled each cDNA molecule. Sequencing recovered at least 2.5 million CDR3-containing paired-end reads from each sample. MiXCR, run by TCRdb on the 5' RACE reads, gives a single entry per CDR3 protein. The sample lists some 1.5 million distinct CDR3 sequences; 25% to 30% were seen once. Study results and caveats: Higher naive T cell percentage went strongly together with higher TCR beta diversity.

Note on this clonotype: Its antigen is still unknown. Just one base apart from a much larger clone, this may be a read error.

Trimming cost V 6 bases and J 2 bases; bases outside gene matches: 11. CDR3 size: 17 residues. Germline lookup yields CDR1 ENHRY and CDR2 SYGVKD. This chain joins TRBV10-3 and TRBJ2-7, with TRBD1 matching 12 bases. The clonotype was recovered from a woman younger than 45 in good health. The specimen was blood. In nucleotides, the CDR3 is TGTGCCATCAGGGGGGACAGGGGGCTGAGTAGGACCTACGAGCAGTACGTC. Residues: CAIRGDRGLSRTYEQYV.